This TCR beta chain is drawn from a study of blood T cell repertoires in COVID-19. The wider study: The study drew acute and convalescent COVID-19 samples from the United States, Italy and Spain. In each case, the material was cDNA or gDNA derived from T cells, B-cell-depleted T cells, or PBMCs.

The germline V gene has CDR1 MGHRA and CDR2 YSYEKL. The J segment lost 1 base and the V segment lost 0 bases, leaving 5 bases of the junction unmatched. This CDR3 is built from 18 residues. In the original workflow: Counts of nucleated cells, estimated from reference gene primer amplification, were obtained. Sequencing was performed with immunoSEQ multiplex PCR; in TCRdb, only in-frame clones are kept and a portion is missing. The V and J calls and clone size are taken from that table; D and trimming were inferred from the DNA. The sample consists of over 100,000 clones, more than 85% of them appearing once.

This clonotype was obtained from a man aged 45-60 years with active or convalescent COVID-19. The sample comprised peripheral blood. The chain uses TRBV4-1 and TRBJ2-2, with 10 bases fitting TRBD1. The CDR3 here is CASSQEGDRGLNTGELFF. The CDR3 nucleotides read TGCGCCAGCAGCCAAGAAGGCGACAGGGGGCTGAACACCGGGGAGCTGTTTTTT.